Listed below are T cell receptor beta chains from one sample, sequenced in a study of blood T cell repertoires in COVID-19. TCRdb's table, derived via immunoSEQ multiplex PCR, lists solely in-frame clones and lacks some. The sample holds around 100,000 clones, about four fifths seen once. Sequencing input: peripheral blood. The receptors originated from a middle-aged man with active or convalescent COVID-19. Both conserved end residues are part of each CDR3. A D gene is named only where the DNA matches it firmly. Size values are once, few and many counts, or a class for expanded clones, and some rows have none.

v_gene	j_gene	abundance	d_gene	CDR3aa	CDR3nt
TRBV7-3	TRBJ2-2	.	TRBD2	CASSSGLAGGNTGELFF	TGTGCCAGCAGCTCGGGACTAGCGGGGGGAAACACCGGGGAGCTGTTTTTT
TRBV3-1/TRBV3-2	TRBJ2-1	.	.	CASSQGRQTYNEQFF	TGTGCCAGCAGCCAAGGGAGGCAAACATACAATGAGCAGTTCTTC
TRBV18	TRBJ1-5	.	.	CASSPNNRGNQPQHF	TGTGCCAGCTCGCCGAATAACAGGGGCAATCAGCCCCAGCATTTT
TRBV6-6	TRBJ2-1	.	.	CASGGVNEQFF	TGTGCCAGTGGGGGCGTCAATGAGCAGTTCTTC
TRBV6-5	TRBJ2-7	.	TRBD2	CASEPRGSGGEQYF	TGTGCCAGCGAGCCGCGGGGGAGCGGGGGCGAGCAGTACTTC
TRBV11-2	TRBJ2-5	.	.	CASTGQPLQETQYF	TGTGCCAGCACGGGTCAGCCGCTCCAAGAGACCCAGTACTTC
TRBV4-2	TRBJ2-5	.	.	CASSQVGTPQETQYF	TGTGCCAGCAGCCAAGTGGGGACTCCACAAGAGACCCAGTACTTC
TRBV9	TRBJ1-3	.	.	CASSVEDLPLTGNTIYF	TGTGCCAGCAGCGTAGAGGACTTGCCATTGACAGGAAACACCATATATTTT
TRBV7-9	TRBJ1-1	once	TRBD1	CASRRGQGTEAFF	TGTGCCAGCAGACGAGGACAGGGCACTGAAGCTTTCTTT
TRBV23-1	TRBJ2-7	.	.	CASGRSGTTRQYF	TGCGCCAGCGGCCGGTCCGGAACTACGAGGCAGTACTTC
TRBV5-4	TRBJ2-3	.	TRBD1	CASSYGTGSGDTQYF	TGTGCCAGCAGCTACGGGACAGGGAGCGGAGATACGCAGTATTTT
TRBV7-2	TRBJ2-7	few	.	CASSPQAGSYEQYF	TGTGCCAGCAGCCCCCAAGCGGGCTCCTACGAGCAGTACTTC
TRBV4-1	TRBJ1-6	.	TRBD1	CASSQDALTGHNSPLHF	TGCGCCAGCAGCCAAGATGCCCTGACAGGGCATAATTCACCCCTCCACTTT
TRBV11-2	TRBJ2-3	.	.	CASLAQRGRDTQYF	TGTGCCAGCCTCGCCCAACGAGGTCGAGATACGCAGTATTTT
TRBV5-1	TRBJ1-1	.	TRBD1	CASSLGDRGTGTEAFF	TGCGCCAGCAGCTTAGGGGACAGGGGGACGGGCACTGAAGCTTTCTTT
TRBV29-1	TRBJ2-1	.	TRBD1	CSVRGTGSIDEQFF	TGCAGCGTGAGGGGGACAGGGTCAATTGATGAGCAGTTCTTC
TRBV13	TRBJ1-6	.	.	CASSPAGLDSPLHF	TGTGCCAGCAGTCCGGCAGGGTTGGATTCACCCCTCCACTTT
TRBV6-5	TRBJ2-3	few	.	CASAGDPDTQYF	TGTGCCAGCGCAGGGGATCCAGATACGCAGTATTTT
TRBV10-2	TRBJ2-2	.	.	CASGRRGQGTGELFF	TGCGCCAGCGGGAGGAGGGGGCAGGGCACCGGGGAGCTGTTTTTT
TRBV7-8	TRBJ1-3	.	.	CASSLALGASGNTIYF	TGTGCCAGCAGCTTAGCGCTTGGGGCCTCTGGAAACACCATATATTTT
TRBV14	TRBJ1-2	.	TRBD1	CASSQVGTGGVYGYTF	TGTGCCAGCAGCCAAGTCGGGACAGGGGGCGTCTATGGCTACACCTTC
TRBV10-2	TRBJ2-5	.	.	CASTLGSAETQYF	TGCGCCAGCACACTCGGGTCGGCAGAGACCCAGTACTTC
TRBV7-2	TRBJ1-1	.	.	CASSLVESTEAFF	TGTGCCAGCAGCTTAGTGGAGAGCACTGAAGCTTTCTTT
TRBV10-2	TRBJ1-5	.	TRBD1	CASSVSLTGGFQPQHF	TGCGCCAGCAGTGTTAGCCTAACAGGGGGCTTTCAGCCCCAGCATTTT
TRBV14	TRBJ1-5	.	TRBD1	CASSLTGSQPQHF	TGTGCCAGCAGCCTGACAGGGAGTCAGCCCCAGCATTTT
TRBV16	TRBJ1-2	.	TRBD1	CASSQPDTDRGGYTF	TGTGCCAGCAGCCAACCAGACACGGACAGGGGGGGCTACACCTTC
TRBV6-5	TRBJ2-1	.	.	CASRPPDNSYNEQFF	TGTGCCAGCAGACCCCCGGACAACTCCTACAATGAGCAGTTCTTC
TRBV11-2	TRBJ2-3	.	TRBD2	CASNRGGMRDTQYF	TGTGCCAGCAATCGCGGGGGAATGAGGGATACGCAGTATTTT
TRBV19	TRBJ1-5	.	.	CASSMRGMSQHF	TGTGCCAGTAGTATGAGAGGGATGTCCCAGCATTTT
TRBV19	TRBJ1-2	.	.	CASSTTAYYGYTF	TGTGCCAGTTCCACCACAGCTTACTATGGCTACACCTTC
TRBV7-9	TRBJ1-1	.	TRBD1	CASSPGGGGNTEAFF	TGTGCCAGCAGCCCAGGGGGCGGGGGGAACACTGAAGCTTTCTTT
TRBV12-3/TRBV12-4	TRBJ2-7	.	.	CASSPTRSHEQYF	TGTGCCAGCAGTCCCACGAGGTCCCACGAGCAGTACTTC
TRBV3-1/TRBV3-2	TRBJ2-5	.	.	CASSLGQNQETQYF	TGTGCCAGCAGCCTAGGACAGAACCAAGAGACCCAGTACTTC
TRBV7-9	TRBJ1-3	once	TRBD1	CASSLTGAGNTIYF	TGTGCCAGCAGCTTGACAGGGGCTGGAAACACCATATATTTT